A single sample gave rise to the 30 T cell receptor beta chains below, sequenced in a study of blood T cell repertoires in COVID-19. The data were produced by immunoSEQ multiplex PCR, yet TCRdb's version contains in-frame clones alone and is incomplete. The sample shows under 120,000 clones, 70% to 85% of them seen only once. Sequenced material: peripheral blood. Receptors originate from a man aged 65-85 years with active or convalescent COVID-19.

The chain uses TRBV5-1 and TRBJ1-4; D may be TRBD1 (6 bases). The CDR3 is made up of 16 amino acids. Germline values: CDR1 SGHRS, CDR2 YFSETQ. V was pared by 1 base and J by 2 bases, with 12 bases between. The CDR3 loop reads CASSLFGGATNEKLFF. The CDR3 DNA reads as TGCGCCAGCAGCTTGTTCGGGGGGGCGACTAATGAAAAACTGTTTTTT.

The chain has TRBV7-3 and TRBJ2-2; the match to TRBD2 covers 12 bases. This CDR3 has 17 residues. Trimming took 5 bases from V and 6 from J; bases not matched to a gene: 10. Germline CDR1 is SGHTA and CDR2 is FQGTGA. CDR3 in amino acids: CASSPLRTSGAAGELFF. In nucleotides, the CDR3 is TGTGCCAGCAGCCCACTCCGGACTAGCGGGGCAGCCGGGGAGCTGTTTTTT.

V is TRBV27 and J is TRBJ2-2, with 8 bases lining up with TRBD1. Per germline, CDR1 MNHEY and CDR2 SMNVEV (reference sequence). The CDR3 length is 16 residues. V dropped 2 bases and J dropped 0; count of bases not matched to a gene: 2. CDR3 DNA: TGTGCCAGCAGTTTAAGGGACAGGTCGAACACCGGGGAGCTGTTTTTT. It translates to CASSLRDRSNTGELFF.

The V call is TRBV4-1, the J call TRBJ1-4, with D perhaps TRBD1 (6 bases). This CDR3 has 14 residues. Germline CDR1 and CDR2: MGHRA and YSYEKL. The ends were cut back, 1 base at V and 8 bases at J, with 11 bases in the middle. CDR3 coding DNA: TGCGCCAGCAGCCAAGCACAGGGTAACGAAAAACTGTTTTTT. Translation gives CASSQAQGNEKLFF.

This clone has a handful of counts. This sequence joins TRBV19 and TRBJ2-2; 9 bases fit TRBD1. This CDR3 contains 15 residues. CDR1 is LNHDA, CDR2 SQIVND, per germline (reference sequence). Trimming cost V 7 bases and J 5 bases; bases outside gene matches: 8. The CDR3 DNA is TGTGCCAGTACCTCCGGGACAGGGCGGACCGGGGAGCTGTTTTTT. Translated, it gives CASTSGTGRTGELFF.

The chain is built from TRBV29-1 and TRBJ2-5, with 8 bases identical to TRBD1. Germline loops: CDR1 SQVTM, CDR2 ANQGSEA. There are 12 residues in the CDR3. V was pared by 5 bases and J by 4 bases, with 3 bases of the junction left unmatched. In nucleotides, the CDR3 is TGCAGCGTTTATCAGGGGGCAGAGACCCAGTACTTC. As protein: CSVYQGAETQYF.

DNA for the CDR3: TGTGCCAGCAGCTTAGATCCCTCCGGGACAGGCCTGTTAGGCGATCAGCCCCAGCATTTT. Translating gives CASSLDPSGTGLLGDQPQHF. The chain uses TRBV11-3 and TRBJ1-5; 8 nucleotides match TRBD1. The CDR3 is 20 residues long. The V gene end was trimmed by 0 bases and the J gene end by 5 bases; junction bases not matched to a gene: 18. CDR1 is SGHNT, CDR2 YENEEA, per germline.

CDR3 loop: CATSDNDEQYF. Written as DNA, the CDR3 is TGTGCCACCAGTGACAATGACGAGCAGTACTTC. V is TRBV24-1 and J is TRBJ2-7, with D uncertain. Per germline, CDR1 KGHDR and CDR2 SFDVKD. The V and J ends lost 4 bases and 5 bases respectively, with 5 bases between them. This CDR3 spans 11 amino acids.

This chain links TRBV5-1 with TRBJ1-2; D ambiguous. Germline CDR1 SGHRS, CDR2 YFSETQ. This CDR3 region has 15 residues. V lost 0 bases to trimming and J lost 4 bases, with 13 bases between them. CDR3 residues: CASSLEIPGTYGYTF. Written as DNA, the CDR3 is TGCGCCAGCAGCTTGGAAATCCCGGGTACCTATGGCTACACCTTC.

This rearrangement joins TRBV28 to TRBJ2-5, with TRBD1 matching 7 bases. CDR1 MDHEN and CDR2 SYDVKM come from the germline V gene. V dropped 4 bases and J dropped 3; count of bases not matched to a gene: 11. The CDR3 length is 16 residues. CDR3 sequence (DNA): TGTGCCAGCAGTTCCCGGGACAGCAGAAAGGAAGAGACCCAGTACTTC. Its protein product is CASSSRDSRKEETQYF.

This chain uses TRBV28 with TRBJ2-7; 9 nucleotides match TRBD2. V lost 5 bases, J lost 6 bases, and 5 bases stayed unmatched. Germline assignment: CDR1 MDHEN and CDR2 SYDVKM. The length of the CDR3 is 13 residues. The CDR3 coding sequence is TGTGCCAGCAGTAGGAGCGGGGGGCTCGAGCAGTACTTC. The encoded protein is CASSRSGGLEQYF.

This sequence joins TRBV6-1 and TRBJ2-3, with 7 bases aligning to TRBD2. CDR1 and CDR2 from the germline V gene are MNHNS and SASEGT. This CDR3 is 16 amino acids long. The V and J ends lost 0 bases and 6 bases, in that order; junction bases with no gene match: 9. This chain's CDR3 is CASSEAGLGGDDTQYF. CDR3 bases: TGTGCCAGCAGTGAAGCCGGACTAGGCGGGGACGATACGCAGTATTTT.

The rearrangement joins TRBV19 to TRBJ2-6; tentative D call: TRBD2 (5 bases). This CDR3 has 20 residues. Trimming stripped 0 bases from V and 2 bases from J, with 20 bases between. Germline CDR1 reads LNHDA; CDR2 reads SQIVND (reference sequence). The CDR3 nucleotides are TGTGCCAGTAGTATAGACATAGGGTCGGGGAGTTCGGCTGGGGCCAACGTCCTGACTTTC. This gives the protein CASSIDIGSGSSAGANVLTF.

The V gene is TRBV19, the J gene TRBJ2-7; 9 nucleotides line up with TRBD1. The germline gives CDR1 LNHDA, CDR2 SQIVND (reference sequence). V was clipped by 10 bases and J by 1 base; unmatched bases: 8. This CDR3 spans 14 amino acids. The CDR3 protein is CATRRQGVSYEQYF. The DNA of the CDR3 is TGTGCCACTCGCAGACAGGGGGTTTCCTACGAGCAGTACTTC.

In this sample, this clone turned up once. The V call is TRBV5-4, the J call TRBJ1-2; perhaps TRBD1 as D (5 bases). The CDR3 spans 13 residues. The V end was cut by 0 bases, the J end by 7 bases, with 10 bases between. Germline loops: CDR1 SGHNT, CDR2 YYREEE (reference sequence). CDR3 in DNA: TGTGCCAGCAGCTTGGGGGGGACTTTTGGCTACACCTTC. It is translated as CASSLGGTFGYTF.

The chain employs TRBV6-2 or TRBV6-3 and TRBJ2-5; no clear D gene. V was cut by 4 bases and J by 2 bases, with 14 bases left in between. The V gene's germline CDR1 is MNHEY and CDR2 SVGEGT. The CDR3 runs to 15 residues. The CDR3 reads CASSSPRILQETQYF. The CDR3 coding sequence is TGTGCCAGCAGTTCCCCCAGGATTTTACAAGAGACCCAGTACTTC.

The DNA for the CDR3 is TGTGCCAGCAGCGCCCAAGGCGGTAATTCACCCCTCCACTTT. The encoded protein is CASSAQGGNSPLHF. The J gene is TRBJ1-6, the V gene TRBV9, with D unclear. V was trimmed by 3 bases and J by 6 bases, leaving 10 bases between them. Germline lookup yields CDR1 SGDLS and CDR2 YYNGEE. This CDR3 is built from 14 residues.

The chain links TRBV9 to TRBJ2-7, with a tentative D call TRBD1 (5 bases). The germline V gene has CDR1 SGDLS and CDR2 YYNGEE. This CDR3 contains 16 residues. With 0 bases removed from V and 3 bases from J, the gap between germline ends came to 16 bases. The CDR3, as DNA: TGTGCCAGCAGCGTAGAACAGGCGTCAGACCTCTACGAGCAGTACTTC. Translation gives CASSVEQASDLYEQYF.

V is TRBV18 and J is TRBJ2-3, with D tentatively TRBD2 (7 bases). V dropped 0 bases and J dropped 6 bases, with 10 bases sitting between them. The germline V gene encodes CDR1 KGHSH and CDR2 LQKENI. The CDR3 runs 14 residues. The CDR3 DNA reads TGTGCCAGCTCACCACCGGGGGGGCCGGATACGCAGTATTTT. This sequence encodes CASSPPGGPDTQYF.

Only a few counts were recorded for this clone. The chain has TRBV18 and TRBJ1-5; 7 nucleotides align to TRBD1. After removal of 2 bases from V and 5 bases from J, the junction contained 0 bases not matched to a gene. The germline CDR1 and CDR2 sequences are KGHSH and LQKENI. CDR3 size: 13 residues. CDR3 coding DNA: TGTGCCAGCTCACCAGACAGGGATCAGCCCCAGCATTTT. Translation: CASSPDRDQPQHF.

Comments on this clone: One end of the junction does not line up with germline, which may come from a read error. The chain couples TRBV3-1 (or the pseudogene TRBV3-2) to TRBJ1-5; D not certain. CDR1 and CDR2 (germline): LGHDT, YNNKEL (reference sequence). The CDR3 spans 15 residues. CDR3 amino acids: CASSQAPGSNQPQHF. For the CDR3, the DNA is TGTGCCAGCAGTCAAGCCCCAGGTAGCAATCAGCCCCAGCATTTT.

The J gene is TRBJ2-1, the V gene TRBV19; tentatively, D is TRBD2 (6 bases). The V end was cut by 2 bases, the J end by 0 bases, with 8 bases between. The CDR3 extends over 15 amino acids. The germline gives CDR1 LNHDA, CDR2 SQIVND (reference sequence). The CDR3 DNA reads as TGTGCCAGTAGTATACCAGCGGGCTCCTACAATGAGCAGTTCTTC. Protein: CASSIPAGSYNEQFF.

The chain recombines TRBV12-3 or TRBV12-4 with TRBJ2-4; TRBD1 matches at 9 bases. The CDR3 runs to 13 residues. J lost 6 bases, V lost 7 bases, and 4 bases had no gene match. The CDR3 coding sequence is TGTGCCAGCACCACAGGGGGCGTAAACATTCAGTACTTC. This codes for CASTTGGVNIQYF.

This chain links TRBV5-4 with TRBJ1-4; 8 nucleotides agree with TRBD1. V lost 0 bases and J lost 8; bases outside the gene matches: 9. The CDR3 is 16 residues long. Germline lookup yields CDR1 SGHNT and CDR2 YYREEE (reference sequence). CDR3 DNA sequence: TGTGCCAGCAGCTTGGCCCCAGGGGGCATCGGGGAAAAACTGTTTTTT. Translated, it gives CASSLAPGGIGEKLFF.

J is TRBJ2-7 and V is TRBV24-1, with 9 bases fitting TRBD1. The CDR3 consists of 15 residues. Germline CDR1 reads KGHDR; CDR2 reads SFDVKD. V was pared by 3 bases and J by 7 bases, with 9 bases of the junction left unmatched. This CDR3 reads CATSDPRDRVGEQYF. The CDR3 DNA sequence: TGTGCCACCAGTGATCCACGGGACAGGGTGGGAGAGCAGTACTTC.

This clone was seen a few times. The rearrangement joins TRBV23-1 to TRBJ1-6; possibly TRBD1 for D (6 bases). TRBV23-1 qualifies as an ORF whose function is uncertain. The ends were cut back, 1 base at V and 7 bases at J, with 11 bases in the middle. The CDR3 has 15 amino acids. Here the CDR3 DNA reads TGCGCCAGCAGTCAATTACAGGGTAGAAATTCACCCCTCCACTTT. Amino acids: CASSQLQGRNSPLHF.

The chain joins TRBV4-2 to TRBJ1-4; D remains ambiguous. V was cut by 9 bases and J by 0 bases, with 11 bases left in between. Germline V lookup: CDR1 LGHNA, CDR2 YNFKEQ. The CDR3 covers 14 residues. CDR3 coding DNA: TGTGCCAGATCTGGGAGCTCAACTAATGAAAAACTGTTTTTT. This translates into CARSGSSTNEKLFF.

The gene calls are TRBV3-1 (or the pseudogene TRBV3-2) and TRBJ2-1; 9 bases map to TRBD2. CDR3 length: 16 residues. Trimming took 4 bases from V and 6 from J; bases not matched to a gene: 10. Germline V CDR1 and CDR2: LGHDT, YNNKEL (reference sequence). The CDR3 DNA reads TGTGCCAGCAGCCCTCCAATGGGGGGACTAGCCAATGAGCAGTTCTTC. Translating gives CASSPPMGGLANEQFF.

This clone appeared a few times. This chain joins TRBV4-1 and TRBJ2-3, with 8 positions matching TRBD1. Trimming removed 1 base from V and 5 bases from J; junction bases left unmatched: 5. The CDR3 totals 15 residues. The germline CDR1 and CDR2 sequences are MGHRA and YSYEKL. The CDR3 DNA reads TGCGCCAGCAGCCAAGGAGGGACAGGAGGAGATACGCAGTATTTT. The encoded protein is CASSQGGTGGDTQYF.

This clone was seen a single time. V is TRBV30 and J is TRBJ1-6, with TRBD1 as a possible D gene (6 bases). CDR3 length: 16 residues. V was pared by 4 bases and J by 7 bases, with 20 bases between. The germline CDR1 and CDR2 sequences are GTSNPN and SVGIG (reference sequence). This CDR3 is CAWTGMVQGSNSPLHF. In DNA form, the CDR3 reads TGTGCCTGGACCGGGATGGTACAGGGATCCAATTCACCCCTCCACTTT.